A selection of T cell receptor beta chains follows, all from one sample in a study of shared clonotypes between healthy human individuals. This table comes from immunoSEQ multiplex PCR, and its TCRdb copy is limited to in-frame clones, with some not included. The sample records 2 million or so clones, roughly 94% being singletons. Sequenced sample: naive CD8+ T cells sorted from blood. These receptors came from a man aged 18-30 years in good health. CDR3s include the opening cysteine and the closing phenylalanine or tryptophan. Clone size, where shown, is once, few, many, or a class for clones that have expanded.

>TRBV6-5|NA|TRBJ2-7
CASSYSQKAEQYF
>TRBV11-2|NA|TRBJ1-4
CASSLVPEGKLFF
>TRBV13|NA|TRBJ2-5
CASSPLTAGGFTETQYF
>TRBV2|NA|TRBJ2-2
CASSRGQGTGELFF
>TRBV19|NA|TRBJ2-7
CASSIGLAGVDEQYF
>TRBV11-2|once|TRBJ2-3
CASSQPHGWSDTQYF
>TRBV9|NA|TRBJ2-1
CASSVGTGSSYNEQFF
>TRBV4-1|once|TRBJ2-7
CASSQVAASSYEQYF
>TRBV25-1|NA|TRBJ2-1
CASSELANEQFF
>TRBV5-6|NA|TRBJ2-7
CASSFTDEQYF
>TRBV10-1|NA|TRBJ2-5
CASSEAGFGETQYF
>TRBV5-1|NA|TRBJ2-1
CASSSSGGNEQFF
>TRBV27|once|TRBJ2-2
CASTAPGPPGELFF
>TRBV27|NA|TRBJ2-7
CASSLSISGNEQYF
>TRBV29-1|NA|TRBJ2-1
CSVVWGMNEQFF
>TRBV11-2|NA|TRBJ2-7
CASSLGLAASYEQYF
>TRBV19|NA|TRBJ2-1
CASSRYSSGEGGPDEQFF
>TRBV5-6|NA|TRBJ1-2
CASRDGWGSGYGYTF
>TRBV6-5|NA|TRBJ2-3
CASSYSSDSSTDTQYF
>TRBV6-1|NA|TRBJ2-7
CASSQLGSYEQYF
>TRBV7-9|NA|TRBJ1-2
CASSPLRGLEINGYTF
>TRBV27|once|TRBJ2-7
CASSLIAGTRYEQYF
>TRBV4-1|NA|TRBJ2-1
CASSRGNNEQFF
>TRBV27|NA|TRBJ2-2
CASSLTGGFRELFF
>TRBV2|NA|TRBJ1-2
CASSAIEYGYTF
>TRBV14|NA|TRBJ2-5
CASSPTGETQYF
>TRBV30|NA|TRBJ2-3
CAWSPGAGQDTQYF
>TRBV7-2|NA|TRBJ2-4
CASSLLAGGLGNIQYF
>TRBV12-5|NA|TRBJ1-1
CASGLVGGGTEAFF
>TRBV6-5|NA|TRBJ2-2
CASGLGTGELFF
>TRBV2|NA|TRBJ2-1
CASSVLPIYNEQFF
>TRBV4-1|NA|TRBJ2-7
CASSQERGRPYEQYF
>TRBV5-1|once|TRBJ2-3
CASSLETESTDTQYF
>TRBV11-2|NA|TRBJ1-1
CASSPQYGTTENTEAFF
>TRBV14|NA|TRBJ1-4
CASSQMSGGNEKLFF
>TRBV30|NA|TRBJ2-7
CAWSLGAGDEQYF
>TRBV6-5|NA|TRBJ1-2
CASSYRGTGDYWGYTF
>TRBV4-1|NA|TRBJ2-3
CASSPQGLSPDTQYF
>TRBV5-1|NA|TRBJ1-2
CASSPRQGANYGYTF
>TRBV28|NA|TRBJ1-6
CASSLGGVGSPLHF
>TRBV30|NA|TRBJ1-2
CAWSVTGGGLGYTF
>TRBV19|NA|TRBJ2-7
CASTDSYEQYF
>TRBV9|NA|TRBJ1-6
CASSPGDDNSPLHF
>TRBV13|NA|TRBJ2-2
CASSLRGQANTGELFF
>TRBV27|NA|TRBJ2-3
CASSPGHTTDTQYF
>TRBV11-1|NA|TRBJ2-1
CASSLYRGDEQFF